The 8 T cell receptor beta chains reported below all come from one sample, sequenced in a study of T cells after yellow fever vaccination. One entry per CDR3 protein results from TCRdb running MiXCR on the 5' RACE reads. The sample includes just over 300,000 distinct CDR3 sequences, approximately 3.8% of them seen just once. Sequences were derived from PBMCs, sampled on the day of the yellow fever booster vaccination. The receptors derive from a man aged 18 to 30 who received the YFV17D yellow fever vaccine.

At least ten counts were recorded for this clonotype. This rearrangement joins TRBV5-1 to TRBJ2-3; TRBD1 matches at 9 bases. The CDR3 sequence is 16 residues long. From germline, CDR1 is SGHRS and CDR2 YFSETQ. J gave up 1 base and V 3 bases, and 6 bases lay outside the gene matches. The CDR3 DNA reads TGCGCCAGCAGCTACACAGGGGGCAGAGGCACAGATACGCAGTATTTT. This codes for CASSYTGGRGTDTQYF.

This clonotype was detected many times. The chain joins TRBV7-9 to TRBJ1-5; perhaps TRBD1 as D (5 bases). The CDR3 runs to 15 residues. Germline V gives CDR1 SEHNR, CDR2 FQNEAQ (reference sequence). Trimming cost V 1 base and J 10 bases, with 17 bases left between them. In nucleotides, the CDR3 is TGTGCCAGCAGCTTAGTTCCCCCGGACCAGGGACCCCAGCATTTT. Protein: CASSLVPPDQGPQHF.

The genes are TRBV12-5 and TRBJ2-3; 9 bases agree with TRBD2. Losses at the gene ends were 1 base for V and 2 bases for J; bases not matched to a gene: 1. The CDR3 loop spans 15 amino acids. Germline assignment: CDR1 LGHNT and CDR2 FRNRAP. In DNA form, the CDR3 reads TGTGCTAGTGGTTTGGAGCGGGGGGACACAGATACGCAGTATTTT. Translating it yields CASGLERGDTDTQYF.

This clonotype was seen a handful of times. The chain recombines TRBV11-3 with TRBJ2-2; D is unclear. The V end lost 4 bases, the J end lost 0 bases, and 9 bases lay between the germline ends. This CDR3 is built from 15 residues. The germline V gene encodes CDR1 SGHNT and CDR2 YENEEA. The DNA for the CDR3 is TGTGCCAGCAGCTATGGACCGTCGAACACCGGGGAGCTGTTTTTT. It specifies CASSYGPSNTGELFF.

This clonotype was seen at least ten times. The CDR3 sequence: CASSLQRGQYF. The DNA for the CDR3 is TGTGCCAGCAGTCTCCAGCGGGGGCAGTACTTC. The chain uses TRBV28 and TRBJ2-7, with 7 bases that match TRBD2. V trimming: 5 bases; J trimming: 9 bases; junction bases outside the gene matches: 4. Germline CDR1 is MDHEN and CDR2 is SYDVKM. CDR3 length: 11 amino acids.

This clonotype was detected only a few times. The gene calls are TRBV6-6 and TRBJ2-7; D is possibly TRBD2 (5 bases). CDR1 and CDR2 from the germline V gene are MNHNY and SVGAGI (reference sequence). The CDR3 has 14 residues. V was trimmed by 6 bases and J by 8 bases, leaving 20 bases between them. The CDR3 DNA follows: TGTGCCAGCAGGGACCCACTAGTGCGGAGAAAGCAGTACTTC. It yields the protein CASRDPLVRRKQYF.

This clonotype appeared many times. The V call is TRBV6-6, the J call TRBJ1-1; no clear D. The CDR3 length is 14 residues. Germline CDR1 MNHNY, CDR2 SVGAGI (reference sequence). V lost 3 bases, J lost 5 bases, and 13 bases lay in between. The CDR3 sequence is CASSYGRPGTEAFF. As DNA, the CDR3 is TGTGCCAGCAGTTATGGACGGCCGGGGACTGAAGCTTTCTTT.

This clonotype was seen many times. The V and J genes are TRBV29-1 and TRBJ2-2; TRBD1 matches 9 bases. Trimming took 1 base from V and 5 from J; bases not matched to a gene: 14. The CDR3 spans 18 residues. In germline, CDR1 is SQVTM, CDR2 ANQGSEA. This chain's CDR3 is CSVEAAGTGWLDTGELFF. DNA for the CDR3: TGCAGCGTTGAAGCCGCCGGGACAGGGTGGCTAGATACCGGGGAGCTGTTTTTT.